One and the same sample provided the 27 T cell receptor beta chains below, sequenced in a study of CD8+ T cells in alopecia areata. cDNA serving as the sequencing template came from extracted, reverse transcribed RNA. The method was immunoSEQ multiplex PCR; TCRdb's version includes in-frame clones alone and lacks a portion of them. The sample yields over 200,000 clones, approximately 61% seen once. Sequencing was performed on CD4+ T cells sorted from blood, taken at week 0. These TCRs come from a human donor with alopecia areata.

A remark on this clone: This sample also contains other DNA sequences that code for the same CDR3. The rearrangement uses TRBV5-1 and TRBJ1-2; 10 nucleotides align to TRBD1. Germline values: CDR1 SGHRS, CDR2 YFSETQ. The V and J ends lost 4 bases and 2 bases, in that order; junction bases with no gene match: 2. This CDR3 comprises 14 residues. The CDR3 DNA follows: TGCGCCAGCAGCCTGGGACAGGGGAACTATGGCTACACCTTC. Translating it yields CASSLGQGNYGYTF.

The V gene is TRBV18, the J gene TRBJ2-6, with D possibly matching TRBD1 (7 bases). The length of the CDR3 is 18 residues. Trimming removed 1 base from V and 0 bases from J, with 13 bases in between. Looked up from germline, CDR1 is KGHSH and CDR2 is LQKENI. The chain's CDR3 is CASSPQARGDSGANVLTF. CDR3 in DNA: TGTGCCAGCTCACCACAAGCCAGGGGGGACTCTGGGGCCAACGTCCTGACTTTC.

This clone was seen more than once but under ten times. The chain couples TRBV6-5 to TRBJ1-5, with 7 bases aligning to TRBD1. V lost 6 bases and J lost 9; bases outside the gene matches: 11. CDR3 size: 14 residues. Germline V gives CDR1 MNHEY, CDR2 SVGAGI. The CDR3 reads CASRLGQVNGPQHF. CDR3 bases: TGTGCCAGCAGGCTCGGACAGGTTAATGGGCCCCAGCATTTT.

This clone was found a few times. This chain joins TRBV6-5 and TRBJ1-5; TRBD1 is a possible D gene (6 bases). The CDR3 spans 15 residues. CDR1 is MNHEY and CDR2 is SVGAGI in the germline V gene. Trimming shortened V by 8 bases and J by 6 bases, and 20 bases separated the two germline ends. In nucleotides, the CDR3 is TGTGCCAGCGCCCCGGGCAGGGGTCGGGGTCAGCCCCAGCATTTT. Protein product: CASAPGRGRGQPQHF.

This clone has only a few counts. The genes are TRBV7-9 and TRBJ2-4; 10 bases align to TRBD2. The ends lost 6 bases at V and 7 bases at J; junction bases unmatched: 15. Per germline, CDR1 SEHNR and CDR2 FQNEAQ (reference sequence). This CDR3 spans 17 amino acids. CDR3 sequence (DNA): TGTGCCAGCAGACCTTCCACCAGCGGGGGGGCCCTGAACATTCAGTACTTC. Translation: CASRPSTSGGALNIQYF.

V is TRBV18 and J is TRBJ2-3; 7 nucleotides line up with TRBD1. The germline CDR1 and CDR2 sequences are KGHSH and LQKENI. The CDR3 is made up of 15 amino acids. J lost 4 bases, V lost 3 bases, and 7 bases had no gene match. CDR3: CASSPPVGGADTQYF. The CDR3 DNA is TGTGCCAGCTCACCCCCGGTAGGGGGCGCAGATACGCAGTATTTT.

The chain is built from TRBV7-9 and TRBJ2-3; 7 bases are shared with TRBD2. The CDR3 has 14 residues. After removal of 5 bases from V and 2 bases from J, the junction contained 4 bases not matched to a gene. Per the germline V gene, CDR1 is SEHNR and CDR2 is FQNEAQ (reference sequence). CDR3 in amino acids: CASSGRAVTDTQYF. In DNA, the CDR3 is TGTGCCAGCAGCGGGAGGGCCGTCACAGATACGCAGTATTTT.

The chain is built from TRBV5-1 and TRBJ1-2; 7 bases are shared with TRBD1. Germline lookup yields CDR1 SGHRS and CDR2 YFSETQ. Unmatched junction bases numbered 17, after V lost 6 bases and J lost 6 bases. This CDR3 contains 16 residues. The chain's CDR3 is CASTKLGQALADGYTF. DNA of the CDR3: TGCGCCAGCACGAAACTCGGACAGGCGCTCGCTGATGGCTACACCTTC.

V is TRBV18 and J is TRBJ2-1, with TRBD2 identical over 7 bases. The CDR3 runs to 14 residues. Losses at the gene ends were 4 bases for V and 4 bases for J; bases not matched to a gene: 4. Germline loops: CDR1 KGHSH, CDR2 LQKENI. CDR3 DNA: TGTGCCAGCTCACTAGCGGGTAAATACAATGAGCAGTTCTTC. It encodes CASSLAGKYNEQFF.

This clone was counted a few times. The CDR3 region has the DNA TGCAGCGTTGAAGATCGGAGGACAGGGGGAAACATTCAGTACTTC. Its translation: CSVEDRRTGGNIQYF. The chain has TRBV29-1 and TRBJ2-4; 10 positions agree with TRBD1. The CDR3 extends over 15 amino acids. Germline lookup yields CDR1 SQVTM and CDR2 ANQGSEA. The V segment lost 0 bases and the J segment 6 bases; nucleotides outside the gene matches: 5.

This clone has more than one count but fewer than ten. This chain uses TRBV11-1 with TRBJ2-3; D is unclear. This CDR3 comprises 15 residues. V dropped 4 bases and J dropped 2 bases, with 13 bases sitting between them. From germline, CDR1 is SGHAT and CDR2 FQDESV (reference sequence). The CDR3 region is CASSSMGALTDTQYF. CDR3 DNA: TGTGCCAGCAGCTCCATGGGCGCCCTCACAGATACGCAGTATTTT.

The J gene is TRBJ2-1, the V gene TRBV5-4, with TRBD2 matching over 10 bases. The CDR3 is 14 residues long. The V gene end was trimmed by 0 bases and the J gene end by 8 bases; junction bases not matched to a gene: 2. Germline CDR1 is SGHNT and CDR2 is YYREEE (reference sequence). In nucleotides, the CDR3 is TGTGCCAGCAGCTTGGGGCTAGCGGGAGATGAGCAGTTCTTC. Translated: CASSLGLAGDEQFF.

V is TRBV19 and J is TRBJ1-3; D ambiguous. Between the trimmed V and J ends, which lost 7 bases and 4 bases, there was a span of 2 bases. The length of the CDR3 is 10 residues. The germline CDR1 and CDR2 sequences are LNHDA and SQIVND (reference sequence). CDR3 region: CASKGNTIYF. The DNA for the CDR3 is TGTGCCAGTAAGGGAAACACCATATATTTT. Supplemented by reference TRBV19 and TRBJ1-3, the full variable domain reads DGGITQSPKYLFRKEGQNVTLSCEQNLNHDAMYWYRQDPGQGLRLIYYSQIVNDFQKGDIAEGYSVSREKKESFPLTVTSAQKNPTAFYLCASKGNTIYFGEGSWLTVV.

The chain links TRBV15 to TRBJ1-2, with D tentatively TRBD1 (5 bases). The ends were cut back, 0 bases at V and 7 bases at J, with 15 bases in the middle. The V gene's germline CDR1 is LNHNV and CDR2 YYDKDF (reference sequence). This CDR3 is 15 amino acids long. This chain's CDR3 is CATSRDQGGGSGYTF. CDR3 sequence (DNA): TGTGCCACCAGCAGAGACCAGGGAGGAGGGAGTGGCTACACCTTC. Full variable domain (outside the CDR3, taken from reference TRBV15 and TRBJ1-2): DAMVIQNPRYQVTQFGKPVTLSCSQTLNHNVMYWYQQKSSQAPKLLFHYYDKDFNNEADTPDNFQSRRPNTSFCFLDIRSPGLGDTAMYLCATSRDQGGGSGYTFGSGTRLTVV.

The gene calls are TRBV30 and TRBJ2-1; D ambiguous. This CDR3 region has 10 residues. V dropped 3 bases and J dropped 6 bases, with 3 bases sitting between them. Germline V lookup: CDR1 GTSNPN, CDR2 SVGIG (reference sequence). CDR3 amino acids: CAWSRNEQFF. The CDR3, as DNA: TGTGCCTGGAGCCGCAATGAGCAGTTCTTC. Based on the CDR3 plus reference TRBV30 and TRBJ2-1, the full variable domain is SQTIHQWPATLVQPVGSPLSLECTVEGTSNPNLYWYRQAAGRGLQLLFYSVGIGQISSEVPQNLSASRPQDRQFILSSKKLLLSDSGFYLCAWSRNEQFFGPGTRLTVL.

The chain carries TRBV28 and TRBJ1-2; no firm D call. CDR1 is MDHEN, CDR2 SYDVKM, per germline. Trimming stripped 2 bases from V and 4 bases from J, with 14 bases between. This CDR3 contains 15 residues. CDR3 amino acids: CASSLHGRASYGYTF. The CDR3 nucleotides are TGTGCCAGCAGTTTACACGGGCGGGCCAGCTATGGCTACACCTTC.

The chain employs TRBV30 and TRBJ2-7; D tentatively reads TRBD1 or TRBD2 (5 bases each). The V gene lost 4 bases and the J gene lost 2 bases, with 15 bases spanning the gap. The CDR3 sequence is 14 residues long. Germline V gene data show CDR1 as GTSNPN and CDR2 as SVGIG (reference sequence). The CDR3 loop reads CAWIRQGRPYEQYF. Written as DNA, the CDR3 is TGTGCCTGGATTAGGCAGGGACGGCCCTACGAGCAGTACTTC.

This chain connects TRBV2 to TRBJ2-3; 15 nucleotides match TRBD2. Germline CDR1 and CDR2: SNHLY and FYNNEI. Losses at the gene ends were 6 bases for V and 3 bases for J; bases not matched to a gene: 4. This CDR3 contains 16 residues. The CDR3 sequence is CASRRTSGGATDTQYF. As DNA, the CDR3 is TGTGCCAGCAGAAGGACTAGCGGGGGGGCTACAGATACGCAGTATTTT. The complete variable domain, with remaining parts taken from reference TRBV2 and TRBJ2-3, reads EPEVTQTPSHQVTQMGQEVILRCVPISNHLYFYWYRQILGQKVEFLVSFYNNEISEKSEIFDDQFSVERPDGSNFTLKIRSTKLEDSAMYFCASRRTSGGATDTQYFGPGTRLTVL.

This clone was detected many times. The gene calls are TRBV18 and TRBJ1-2; possible D gene TRBD1, 6 bases. Trimming cost V 8 bases and J 3 bases, with 19 bases left between them. The germline V gene has CDR1 KGHSH and CDR2 LQKENI. There are 15 residues in the CDR3. The CDR3 DNA follows: TGTGCCAGCACTTTATTGGGGGCGACCGACTATGGCTACACCTTC. This gives the protein CASTLLGATDYGYTF.

The rearrangement links TRBV7-9 to TRBJ2-5, with D unclear. The CDR3 runs 10 residues. Trimming took off 3 bases at V and 5 bases at J, with 1 base between the two ends. Germline values: CDR1 SEHNR, CDR2 FQNEAQ (reference sequence). CDR3 protein: CASSFETQYF. The DNA for the CDR3 is TGTGCCAGCAGCTTCGAGACCCAGTACTTC.

The chain couples TRBV6-5 to TRBJ1-2, with 7 bases lining up with TRBD1. The V gene end was trimmed by 10 bases and the J gene end by 2 bases; junction bases not matched to a gene: 13. Germline assignment: CDR1 MNHEY and CDR2 SVGAGI. The CDR3 is made up of 15 amino acids. Here the CDR3 DNA reads TGTGCCACCTGCAAAGGGCAGGGGGGGAACTATGGCTACACCTTC. This gives the protein CATCKGQGGNYGYTF.

This rearrangement joins TRBV28 to TRBJ2-3, with D perhaps matching TRBD1 (6 bases). CDR1 and CDR2 (germline): MDHEN, SYDVKM. The CDR3 covers 14 residues. V was cut by 5 bases and J by 6 bases, with 15 bases left in between. The CDR3 loop reads CASSPRTEWDTQYF. The CDR3 bases are TGTGCCAGCAGTCCCCGGACAGAATGGGATACGCAGTATTTT.

The chain combines TRBV10-3 with TRBJ2-5; D not resolved. The germline gives CDR1 ENHRY, CDR2 SYGVKD. This CDR3 spans 13 amino acids. V lost 2 bases to trimming and J lost 5 bases, with 9 bases between them. The DNA for the CDR3 is TGTGCCATCAGTGAGGACTGGAACGAGACCCAGTACTTC. Its protein is CAISEDWNETQYF.

The chain recombines TRBV6-1 with TRBJ2-1; no firm D call. V was clipped by 6 bases and J by 0 bases, with 9 bases between them. Germline V lookup: CDR1 MNHNS, CDR2 SASEGT. The CDR3 consists of 14 residues. CDR3 in amino acids: CASSRTSSYNEQFF. CDR3 in DNA: TGTGCCAGCAGCCGCACAAGCTCCTACAATGAGCAGTTCTTC.

This clone has just a few counts. Here the CDR3 reads CASNPRTSGGSYNEQFF. The CDR3 DNA reads TGTGCCAGTAACCCACGGACTAGCGGGGGCTCCTACAATGAGCAGTTCTTC. The chain uses TRBV19 and TRBJ2-1, with 13 positions matching TRBD2. V was pared by 7 bases and J by 0 bases, with 6 bases of the junction left unmatched. Per the germline V gene, CDR1 is LNHDA and CDR2 is SQIVND (reference sequence). This CDR3 region has 17 residues.

The genes are TRBV7-9 and TRBJ2-7; D gene uncertain. The germline V gene has CDR1 SEHNR and CDR2 FQNEAQ (reference sequence). The CDR3 is made up of 13 amino acids. Trimming cost V 5 bases and J 0 bases, with 8 bases left between them. The CDR3 is CASSLDASYEQYF. The CDR3, as DNA: TGTGCCAGCAGCCTAGACGCCTCCTACGAGCAGTACTTC.

This clone was detected only a few times. CDR3 region: CASSRTSGIADTQYF. The CDR3 nucleotides are TGTGCCAGCAGCAGGACTAGCGGGATTGCAGATACGCAGTATTTT. The genes are TRBV7-9 and TRBJ2-3; 12 nucleotides line up with TRBD2. CDR1 and CDR2 from the germline V gene are SEHNR and FQNEAQ (reference sequence). The CDR3 runs to 15 residues. The junction had 4 bases not matched to a gene; V was cut back by 5 bases and J by 4 bases.